Listed below are T cell receptor beta chains from one sample, sequenced in a study of T cells in Graves' hyperthyroidism and ophthalmopathy. MiXCR, run by TCRdb on the multiplex PCR reads, gives a single entry per CDR3 protein. The sample gives some 400,000 distinct CDR3 sequences, 19% of which show up once; about 3.5% is in the top ten. The sequencing input was blood. Receptor source: a young woman with Graves' hyperthyroidism. Each CDR3 is given with its conserved first and last residue. D genes are given only for firm matches. Size is stated for part of the rows, as once, few or many counts, or as a class when the clone is expanded.

>many|TRBJ2-3|-|TRBV20-1
CSASAGGAITDTQYF
TGCAGTGCTAGCGCGGGTGGGGCGATTACAGATACGCAGTATTTT
>-|TRBJ1-6|-|TRBV3-1
CASSLDFDSPLHF
TGTGCCAGCAGCCTCGATTTCGATTCACCCCTCCACTTT
>many|TRBJ2-5|TRBD1|TRBV20-1
CSAWTGTGARGERGETQYF
TGCAGTGCTTGGACCGGGACAGGGGCAAGAGGGGAGCGGGGGGAGACCCAGTACTTC
>many|TRBJ1-5|TRBD1|TRBV7-3
CASSHRRGLSIQPQHF
TGTGCCAGCAGCCATCGAAGGGGGCTTAGTATTCAGCCCCAGCATTTT
>many|TRBJ1-1|-|TRBV20-1
CSARDPLEAFF
TGCAGTGCTAGAGATCCCCTAGAAGCTTTCTTT
>many|TRBJ2-7|-|TRBV2
CASTRGPSYEQYF
TGTGCCAGTACGAGGGGACCGAGCTACGAGCAGTACTTC
>-|TRBJ1-5|-|TRBV20-1
CSARARVFNQPQHF
TGCAGTGCTAGAGCCAGGGTATTCAATCAGCCCCAGCATTTT
>many|TRBJ2-7|-|TRBV6-1
CASSAQTGYEQYF
TGTGCCAGCAGTGCCCAGACAGGCTACGAGCAGTACTTC
>many|TRBJ1-2|-|TRBV6-1
CASSEVQGSGYTF
TGTGCCAGCAGTGAAGTTCAGGGGAGCGGCTACACCTTC
>many|TRBJ1-5|-|TRBV12-3/TRBV12-4
CASSLTAYNQPQHF
TGTGCCAGCAGCCTGACGGCGTACAATCAGCCCCAGCATTTT
>many|TRBJ2-5|TRBD1|TRBV20-1
CSAPQDRGETQYF
TGCAGTGCCCCGCAAGACAGGGGAGAGACCCAGTACTTC
>few|TRBJ2-3|-|TRBV10-3
CAITADRGNPDTQYF
TGTGCCATCACCGCGGACAGAGGGAACCCAGATACGCAGTATTTT
>many|TRBJ1-3|-|TRBV5-1
CASSLAGTSGNTIYF
TGCGCCAGCAGCTTGGCGGGGACAAGCGGTAACACCATATATTTT
>many|TRBJ2-6|-|TRBV2
CASNGGLQRSGANVLTF
TGTGCCAGCAATGGAGGCCTACAAAGGTCCGGGGCCAACGTCCTGACTTTC
>many|TRBJ1-1|TRBD1|TRBV10-1
CASTNPAPGQIMNTEAFF
TGCGCCAGCACAAACCCCGCACCGGGACAGATCATGAACACTGAAGCTTTCTTT
>many|TRBJ1-1|TRBD1|TRBV12-3/TRBV12-4
CASSATGTANTEAFF
TGTGCCAGCAGTGCCACCGGGACAGCGAACACTGAAGCTTTCTTT
>many|TRBJ1-5|-|TRBV6-1
CASSASRNQPQHF
TGTGCCAGCAGTGCCAGCCGAAATCAGCCCCAGCATTTT
>-|TRBJ1-2|-|TRBV6-5
CASSYSGPQLGTYGYTF
TGTGCCAGCAGTTACTCGGGACCGCAGTTGGGGACCTATGGCTACACCTTC
>many|TRBJ1-1|-|TRBV7-9
CASSLMDTEAFF
TGTGCCAGCAGCTTAATGGACACTGAAGCTTTCTTT
>-|TRBJ1-1|-|TRBV27
CASSSGPRSEAFF
TGTGCCAGCAGTTCCGGTCCTAGGTCTGAAGCTTTCTTT
>many|TRBJ1-2|-|TRBV6-1
CASETGTTNNYGYTF
TGTGCCAGCGAAACTGGGACGACAAATAACTATGGCTACACCTTC
>many|TRBJ1-5|-|TRBV29-1
CSVSENSNQPQHF
TGCAGCGTGAGTGAGAATAGCAATCAGCCCCAGCATTTT
>many|TRBJ2-7|-|TRBV6-1
CASSERLPYEQYF
TGTGCCAGCAGTGAGAGGTTGCCCTACGAGCAGTACTTC
>many|TRBJ1-2|-|TRBV12-3/TRBV12-4
CASSLSRRGANYGYTF
TGTGCCAGCAGTTTATCTCGCCGGGGAGCGAACTATGGCTACACCTTC